One and the same sample provided the 27 T cell receptor beta chains below, sequenced in a study of T-cell memory formation after mild COVID-19 (dated by TCRdb to about 2021). Library method: 5' RACE. Instrument used: Illumina NovaSeq 6000. In-frame beta chains were kept once TCRdb had trimmed the public reads at Q25 with fastp and called clones with MiXCR. Identical CDR3 protein sequences are pooled into one entry, listed with their most common genes and DNA. This sample gives 550,000 to 700,000 distinct CDR3 sequences in total; approximately 15% of them show up just once. Jointly, the top ten make up roughly 7.7% of the sample. Specimen: PBMCs or a T cell subset sorted from them (not recorded which). These receptors came from an adult woman who had mild COVID-19 (a few samples of this study predate the infection). The sample titles of this study are shuffled in the database, so cell type and time point are left out; the donor was told from shared clones.

This clonotype was counted only a few times. V gene TRBV10-3 combines with J gene TRBJ1-3; 7 positions agree with TRBD1. V was pared by 8 bases and J by 2 bases, with 6 bases of the junction left unmatched. Germline values: CDR1 ENHRY, CDR2 SYGVKD. The CDR3 is 14 amino acids. CDR3 coding DNA: TGTGCCATCCGTGGAGGGGGCCCTGGAAACACCATATATTTT. It specifies CAIRGGGPGNTIYF.

This clonotype occurred a few times. The chain carries TRBV19 and TRBJ2-7; 12 nucleotides align to TRBD1. Germline lookup yields CDR1 LNHDA and CDR2 SQIVND (reference sequence). This CDR3 has 15 residues. The V and J ends lost 5 bases and 5 bases, in that order; junction bases with no gene match: 7. CDR3 region: CASSSGTGGADEQYF. The CDR3 bases are TGTGCCAGTAGTTCGGGGACAGGGGGCGCGGACGAGCAGTACTTC.

The chain employs TRBV3-1 and TRBJ2-5; D uncertain. The CDR3 is made up of 15 amino acids. The germline V gene encodes CDR1 LGHDT and CDR2 YNNKEL (reference sequence). V lost 0 bases and J 0 bases, leaving 8 bases between the germline ends. The CDR3 sequence is CASSQELRDQETQYF. CDR3 DNA sequence: TGTGCCAGCAGCCAAGAGTTACGGGACCAAGAGACCCAGTACTTC.

This clonotype was seen more than once but under ten times. This chain joins TRBV7-9 and TRBJ2-3, with D unclear. Germline assignment: CDR1 SEHNR and CDR2 FQNEAQ (reference sequence). The CDR3 runs 17 residues. Trimming removed 6 bases at V and 3 bases at J, with 22 bases between. The CDR3 DNA reads as TGTGCCAGCAGTTCTCCCTTGGCAGTTGCCATTACAGATACGCAGTATTTT. Residues: CASSSPLAVAITDTQYF.

This chain links TRBV15 with TRBJ2-1; 9 bases are shared with TRBD2. The CDR3 is made up of 16 amino acids. J lost 2 bases, V lost 5 bases, and 7 bases had no gene match. Germline-derived CDR1 and CDR2 are LNHNV and YYDKDF (reference sequence). CDR3 DNA: TGTGCCACCAGCGTACAGCGGGGGGCCCCCTACAATGAGCAGTTCTTC. This codes for CATSVQRGAPYNEQFF.

This clonotype was picked up many times. V is TRBV2 and J is TRBJ2-1; TRBD2 matches at 10 bases. Trimming took 6 bases from V and 1 from J; bases not matched to a gene: 6. Germline lookup yields CDR1 SNHLY and CDR2 FYNNEI. The CDR3 has 16 residues. The CDR3 DNA sequence: TGTGCCAGCAGGGACTTAGCGGGGGGTTCCTACAATGAGCAGTTCTTC. Translating gives CASRDLAGGSYNEQFF. Using reference TRBV2 and TRBJ2-1 for the parts outside the CDR3, the full variable domain is EPEVTQTPSHQVTQMGQEVILRCVPISNHLYFYWYRQILGQKVEFLVSFYNNEISEKSEIFDDQFSVERPDGSNFTLKIRSTKLEDSAMYFCASRDLAGGSYNEQFFGPGTRLTVL.

The gene calls are TRBV21-1 and TRBJ1-1; the table assigns TRBD1, which was not confirmed against the DNA. TRBV21-1 corresponds to a pseudogene. The length of the CDR3 is 12 residues. The CDR3 sequence is CASTGASTEAFF. In DNA, the CDR3 is TGTGCCAGCACGGGGGCCAGCACTGAAGCTTTCTTT.

This clonotype was counted a few times. This rearrangement joins TRBV7-9 to TRBJ2-1; weak D call: TRBD2 (6 bases). CDR3 size: 15 residues. Trimming stripped 4 bases from V and 4 bases from J, with 14 bases between. Germline CDR1 reads SEHNR; CDR2 reads FQNEAQ (reference sequence). The CDR3 DNA reads as TGTGCCAGCAGCTCGCCGACTAGGAGTTACAATGAGCAGTTCTTC. Encoded protein: CASSSPTRSYNEQFF.

In this sample, this clonotype turned up a few times. The V and J genes are TRBV5-1 and TRBJ2-3; D perhaps matches TRBD2 (5 bases). V lost 3 bases and J 4 bases, leaving 12 bases between the germline ends. Germline loops: CDR1 SGHRS, CDR2 YFSETQ. The CDR3 covers 14 residues. CDR3 sequence (DNA): TGCGCCAGCAGCTCGGCGGGCCGTCCAGATACGCAGTATTTT. This gives the protein CASSSAGRPDTQYF.

This clonotype showed up just a few times. The chain couples TRBV7-6 to TRBJ2-3; TRBD2 is a possible D gene (6 bases). The germline CDR1 and CDR2 sequences are SGHVS and FNYEAQ. The CDR3 contains 15 residues. Trimming stripped 5 bases from V and 4 bases from J, with 16 bases between. DNA for the CDR3: TGTGCCAGCAGCACCACGGGAGCCCCCCCAGATACGCAGTATTTT. Its translation: CASSTTGAPPDTQYF. Complete variable domain (other parts from reference TRBV7-6 and TRBJ2-3): GAGVSQSPRYKVTKRGQDVALRCDPISGHVSLYWYRQALGQGPEFLTYFNYEAQQDKSGLPNDRFSAERPEGSISTLTIQRTEQRDSAMYRCASSTTGAPPDTQYFGPGTRLTVL.

This sequence joins TRBV9 and TRBJ2-1; 11 nucleotides match TRBD2. The CDR3 loop spans 15 amino acids. J was trimmed by 9 bases and V by 0 bases; bases with no gene match: 5. Germline CDR1 SGDLS, CDR2 YYNGEE. CDR3 DNA: TGTGCCAGCAGCGTAGGACTAGCGGGAAAGGTTGAGCAGTTCTTC. Translated, it gives CASSVGLAGKVEQFF.

The chain employs TRBV5-6 and TRBJ2-1; D possibly corresponds to TRBD1 (5 bases). V lost 4 bases, J lost 13 bases, and 21 bases lay in between. The CDR3 runs 14 residues. Germline CDR1 and CDR2: SGHDT and YYEEEE. The CDR3 coding sequence is TGTGCCAGCAGCAGGCGTGGGGCTACATTCCAACAGTTCTTC. It codes for CASSRRGATFQQFF.

The chain uses TRBV7-6 and TRBJ2-3; 7 bases fit TRBD1. V lost 5 bases and J lost 3; bases outside the gene matches: 8. The CDR3 covers 15 residues. Germline values: CDR1 SGHVS, CDR2 FNYEAQ. CDR3 region: CASSPIQGVTDTQYF. DNA for the CDR3: TGTGCCAGCAGCCCCATTCAGGGGGTAACAGATACGCAGTATTTT.

A few counts support this clonotype. V gene TRBV6-5 combines with J gene TRBJ1-1, with D tentatively TRBD1 (6 bases). This CDR3 comprises 15 residues. The V and J ends lost 2 bases and 10 bases respectively, with 20 bases between them. The germline V gene encodes CDR1 MNHEY and CDR2 SVGAGI. CDR3 sequence (DNA): TGTGCCAGCAGTTACGGGGGGGCGCAGGTCGTAGCAGCTTTCTTT. Its translation is CASSYGGAQVVAAFF.

This rearrangement joins TRBV25-1 to TRBJ2-3; perhaps D is TRBD1 or TRBD2 (5 bases each). In germline, CDR1 is MGHDK, CDR2 SYGVNS. This CDR3 has 15 amino acids. V shed 8 bases and J shed 2 bases, with 17 bases lying between them. The CDR3 DNA reads TGTGCCAGCTTCGGGACCTACAAGGCCACAGATACGCAGTATTTT. Translation gives CASFGTYKATDTQYF.

This clonotype has a handful of counts. The chain links TRBV6-5 to TRBJ1-2; TRBD1 might be the D (6 bases). The CDR3 loop spans 14 amino acids. CDR1 is MNHEY and CDR2 is SVGAGI in the germline V gene. Deletions cut 2 bases from V and 0 bases from J, with 7 bases between. The CDR3: CASSYQGPNYGYTF. The CDR3 DNA sequence: TGTGCCAGCAGTTACCAGGGGCCTAACTATGGCTACACCTTC.

This chain connects TRBV4-1 to TRBJ2-1; D may match TRBD1 or TRBD2 (7 bases each). The CDR3 runs 18 residues. CDR1 MGHRA and CDR2 YSYEKL come from the germline V gene. V gave up 4 bases and J gave up 1 base, with 20 bases separating them. CDR3 bases: TGCGCCAGCAGCCCTCAGGGGGTTAGCGGGTCATCCTACAATGAGCAGTTCTTC. Translation: CASSPQGVSGSSYNEQFF.

The chain is built from TRBV7-3 and TRBJ2-1, with 8 bases lining up with TRBD2. This CDR3 has 14 amino acids. Germline assignment: CDR1 SGHTA and CDR2 FQGTGA. The V segment lost 3 bases and the J segment 9 bases; nucleotides outside the gene matches: 7. The CDR3 coding sequence is TGTGCCAGCAGCTTCGCGGGGGGAAGGTCTGAGCAGTTCTTC. Its protein is CASSFAGGRSEQFF.

V usage is TRBV18 and J usage is TRBJ2-1; 8 bases agree with TRBD2. The CDR3 covers 15 residues. The trim removed 4 bases at V and 7 bases at J, leaving 9 bases unmatched. Germline CDR1 reads KGHSH; CDR2 reads LQKENI. CDR3 in amino acids: CASSLRLAKKNEQFF. The CDR3 DNA reads as TGTGCCAGCTCACTTAGACTAGCGAAAAAAAATGAGCAGTTCTTC. Together with reference TRBV18 and TRBJ2-1, the CDR3 gives the full variable domain: NAGVMQNPRHLVRRRGQEARLRCSPMKGHSHVYWYRQLPEEGLKFMVYLQKENIIDESGMPKERFSAEFPKEGPSILRIQQVVRGDSAAYFCASSLRLAKKNEQFFGPGTRLTVL.

This clonotype was detected only a few times. The rearrangement uses TRBV12-3 or TRBV12-4 and TRBJ2-1; 7 nucleotides line up with TRBD2. The V gene end was trimmed by 2 bases and the J gene end by 5 bases; junction bases not matched to a gene: 6. The CDR3 has 15 amino acids. The CDR3 here is CASSLPLTSDNEQFF. The CDR3 DNA sequence: TGTGCCAGCAGTTTACCGCTTACTAGCGACAATGAGCAGTTCTTC.

This clonotype has just a few counts. The V gene is TRBV24-1, the J gene TRBJ2-6; the D gene could be TRBD1 or TRBD2 (7 bases each). Germline V CDR1 and CDR2: KGHDR, SFDVKD. Trimming removed 7 bases at V and 0 bases at J, with 15 bases between. The CDR3 is 17 residues long. The DNA of the CDR3 is TGTGCCACCAGACCAGCGGGACAGTACTCTGGGGCCAACGTCCTGACTTTC. Translated, it gives CATRPAGQYSGANVLTF.

This clonotype appeared a few times. The chain has TRBV28 and TRBJ2-7, with 8 bases fitting TRBD2. Trimming at V came to 4 bases and at J to 4 bases, leaving 9 bases not matched to a gene. This CDR3 spans 15 amino acids. Germline values: CDR1 MDHEN, CDR2 SYDVKM. The DNA for the CDR3 is TGTGCCAGCAGTTCCACGGGGGGGCTGGTATACGAGCAGTACTTC. Translating gives CASSSTGGLVYEQYF.

This clonotype has only one observation. This chain uses TRBV7-9 with TRBJ1-1; D perhaps matches TRBD1 (6 bases). Trimming stripped 10 bases from V and 6 bases from J, with 15 bases between. Germline values: CDR1 SEHNR, CDR2 FQNEAQ (reference sequence). The CDR3 consists of 12 residues. The CDR3 spells CATKQGIAEAFF. CDR3 DNA: TGTGCCACTAAACAGGGTATCGCTGAAGCTTTCTTT.

Only a few counts were recorded for this clonotype. The genes are TRBV15 and TRBJ2-1; 9 nucleotides align to TRBD2. V lost 3 bases, J lost 7 bases, and 4 bases stayed unmatched. Germline CDR1 reads LNHNV; CDR2 reads YYDKDF (reference sequence). CDR3 length equals 14 residues. CDR3 in amino acids: CATSRVAGENEQFF. DNA of the CDR3: TGTGCCACCAGCAGGGTAGCGGGAGAGAATGAGCAGTTCTTC.

The gene calls are TRBV9 and TRBJ2-2; 8 nucleotides agree with TRBD1. V lost 3 bases and J lost 4; bases outside the gene matches: 5. Germline values: CDR1 SGDLS, CDR2 YYNGEE. This CDR3 is 15 amino acids long. For the CDR3, the DNA is TGTGCCAGCAGCGCCCAGGGGGCGGTCACCGGGGAGCTGTTTTTT. It codes for CASSAQGAVTGELFF.

In this sample, this clonotype turned up a few times. This chain joins TRBV15 and TRBJ2-2; D gene unclear. Trimming took off 3 bases at V and 7 bases at J, with 6 bases between the two ends. This CDR3 is 12 amino acids long. Germline CDR1 and CDR2: LNHNV and YYDKDF (reference sequence). The CDR3 loop reads CATSSMSGELFF. CDR3 coding DNA: TGTGCCACCAGCAGCATGAGCGGGGAGCTGTTTTTT. The entire variable domain, with the rest obtained from reference TRBV15 and TRBJ2-2, is as follows: DAMVIQNPRYQVTQFGKPVTLSCSQTLNHNVMYWYQQKSSQAPKLLFHYYDKDFNNEADTPDNFQSRRPNTSFCFLDIRSPGLGDTAMYLCATSSMSGELFFGEGSRLTVL.

V is TRBV15 and J is TRBJ2-1; possibly TRBD1 for D (6 bases). The ends were cut back, 5 bases at V and 2 bases at J, with 13 bases in the middle. Germline values: CDR1 LNHNV, CDR2 YYDKDF (reference sequence). The CDR3 consists of 15 residues. CDR3 nucleotides: TGTGCCACCAGCGTCGGGACATCCCCCTACAATGAGCAGTTCTTC. This translates into CATSVGTSPYNEQFF.